This T cell receptor (beta chain) was sequenced during a study of human T cells and chemical hapten exposure. As the library was built, unique molecular identifiers were attached to individual cDNA molecules. Each CDR3 protein gets one entry after TCRdb re-called the RACE reads with MiXCR. This table holds tens of thousands of distinct CDR3 sequences, 10% to 15% found once. This CDR3 region has 14 residues. The V end lost 4 bases, the J end lost 1 base, and 10 bases lay between the germline ends. CDR1 and CDR2 from the germline V gene are SGHVS and FNYEAQ. Specified time point: patch test 3, about 24 weeks after DPC sensitization. Treatment indicated: therapeutic diphenylcyclopropenone sensitization with weekly scalp DPC. Alopecia patients deemed DPC-suitable, aged 18 to 70, excluding pregnancy. The authors' total RNA extraction used unfractionated whole blood.

The clonotype comes from a woman between 45 and 60 years old with alopecia areata. Some clones in this sample may be carry-over from other donors' samples. The chain recombines TRBV7-6 with TRBJ1-1; D ambiguous. Specimen: whole blood, collected in connection with sensitization to the hapten diphenylcyclopropenone (DPC). The CDR3 DNA sequence: TGTGCCAGCAGCTCCATCTCCGGGAACACTGAAGCTTTCTTT. Its protein is CASSSISGNTEAFF.